The clone carrying this TCR beta chain has only a few counts. TCRdb ran MiXCR on the 5' RACE reads and lists one entry per CDR3 protein. The sample gives approximately 12,000 distinct CDR3 sequences, 40% to 55% of which show up once; roughly 12% is in the top ten. The CDR3 consists of 12 residues. The V segment lost 3 bases and the J segment 10 bases; nucleotides outside the gene matches: 5. The germline V gene has CDR1 SGHAT and CDR2 FQNNGV. The sample was tumor-infiltrating naive CD4+ T cells sorted from the breast tumor. The subset was: naive CD4+ T cells, CD4+CD45RA+CD25-. This chain joins TRBV11-2 and TRBJ1-1; 7 nucleotides line up with TRBD1. The receptor's source is a female donor with breast cancer. The CDR3 reads CASSFPGTVAFF. In DNA form, the CDR3 reads TGTGCCAGCAGCTTCCCCGGGACAGTAGCTTTCTTT.